Here is one T cell receptor (beta chain) with its context. The data belong to a study of blood T cell repertoires in COVID-19. At the level of the study: The cDNA or gDNA used as material had been derived from T cells, B-cell-depleted T cells, or PBMCs.

Everyone who took part was roughly 18 to 100 years old, and they came from about two dozen US areas. Cohorts were determined from participant-reported clinical history. Two negative PCRs, clearance, or symptom resolution characterized the recovered Cohort 3 donors. The repertoire was sequenced with immunoSEQ multiplex PCR; TCRdb's copy has only in-frame clones and lacks some. The sample lists under 450,000 clones; over 80% were seen once. The CDR3 consists of 14 residues. V lost 2 bases, J lost 1 base, and 9 bases lay in between. Germline lookup yields CDR1 SGDLS and CDR2 YYNGEE. The clonotype was recovered from a woman aged 50 to 65 who had recovered from COVID-19. The V call is TRBV9, the J call TRBJ1-1, with D possibly being TRBD1 (6 bases). Specimen: PBMCs or T cells enriched from blood (not recorded which). This CDR3 reads CASSVGHRNTEAFF. In DNA form, the CDR3 reads TGTGCCAGCAGCGTGGGACACCGGAACACTGAAGCTTTCTTT.